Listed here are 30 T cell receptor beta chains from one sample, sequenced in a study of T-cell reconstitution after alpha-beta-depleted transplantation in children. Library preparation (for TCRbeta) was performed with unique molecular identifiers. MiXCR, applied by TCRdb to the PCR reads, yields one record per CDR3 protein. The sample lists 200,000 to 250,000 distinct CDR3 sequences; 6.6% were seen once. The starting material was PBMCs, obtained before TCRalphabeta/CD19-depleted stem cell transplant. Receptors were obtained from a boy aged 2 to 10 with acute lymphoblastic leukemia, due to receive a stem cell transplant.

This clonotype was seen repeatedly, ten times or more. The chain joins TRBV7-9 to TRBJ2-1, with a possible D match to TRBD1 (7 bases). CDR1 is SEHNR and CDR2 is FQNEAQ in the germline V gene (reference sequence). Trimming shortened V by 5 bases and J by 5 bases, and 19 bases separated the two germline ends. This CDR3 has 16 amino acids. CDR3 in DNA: TGTGCCAGCAGCATTTTGGGCCAGGGGGAGGACAATGAGCAGTTCTTC. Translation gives CASSILGQGEDNEQFF.

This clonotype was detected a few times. CDR3 sequence reads: CASSLATTRMEAFF. CDR3 sequence (DNA): TGTGCCAGCAGTTTAGCTACAACAAGGATGGAAGCTTTCTTT. The V call is TRBV12-3 or TRBV12-4, the J call TRBJ1-1; D is uncertain. With 0 bases removed from V and 8 bases from J, the gap between germline ends came to 13 bases. This CDR3 has 14 residues.

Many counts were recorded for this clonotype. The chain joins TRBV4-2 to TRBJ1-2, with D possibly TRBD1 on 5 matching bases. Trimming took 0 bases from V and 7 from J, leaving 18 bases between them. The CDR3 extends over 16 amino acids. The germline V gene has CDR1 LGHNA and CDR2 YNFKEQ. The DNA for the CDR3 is TGTGCCAGCAGCCAAGAGCCCGGCGCCGTTACAGGTGGCTACACCTTC. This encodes CASSQEPGAVTGGYTF.

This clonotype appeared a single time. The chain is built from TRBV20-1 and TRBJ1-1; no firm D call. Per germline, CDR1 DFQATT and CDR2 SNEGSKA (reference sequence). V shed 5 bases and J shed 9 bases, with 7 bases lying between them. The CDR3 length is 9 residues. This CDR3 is CSAQLKAFF. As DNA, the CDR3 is TGCAGTGCTCAGTTGAAAGCTTTCTTT.

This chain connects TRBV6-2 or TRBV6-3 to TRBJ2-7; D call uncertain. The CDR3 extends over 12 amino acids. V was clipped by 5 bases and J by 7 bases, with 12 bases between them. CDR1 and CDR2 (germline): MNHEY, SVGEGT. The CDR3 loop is CASSPPGSEQYF. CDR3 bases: TGTGCCAGCAGTCCACCCGGGTCTGAGCAGTACTTC.

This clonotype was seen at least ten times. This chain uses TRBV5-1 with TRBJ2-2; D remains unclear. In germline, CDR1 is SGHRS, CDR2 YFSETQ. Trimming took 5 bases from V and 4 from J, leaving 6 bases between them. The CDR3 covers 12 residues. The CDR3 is CASRDFTGELFF. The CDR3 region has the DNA TGCGCCAGCAGGGATTTCACCGGGGAGCTGTTTTTT.

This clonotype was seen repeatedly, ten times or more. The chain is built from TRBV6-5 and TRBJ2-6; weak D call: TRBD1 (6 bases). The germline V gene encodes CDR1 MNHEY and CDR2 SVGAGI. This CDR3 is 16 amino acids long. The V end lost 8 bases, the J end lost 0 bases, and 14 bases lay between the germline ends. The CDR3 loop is CASWGQPLSGANVLTF. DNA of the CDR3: TGTGCCAGCTGGGGACAACCACTCTCTGGGGCCAACGTCCTGACTTTC.

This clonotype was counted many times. DNA for the CDR3: TGCAGTGCTAGAGATGAAAAGGGGGCCATGAACACTGAAGCTTTCTTT. This gives the protein CSARDEKGAMNTEAFF. The chain is built from TRBV20-1 and TRBJ1-1; 7 bases match TRBD1. The V gene's germline CDR1 is DFQATT and CDR2 SNEGSKA (reference sequence). V gave up 0 bases and J gave up 0 bases; unmatched junction bases: 7. The CDR3 is 16 amino acids.

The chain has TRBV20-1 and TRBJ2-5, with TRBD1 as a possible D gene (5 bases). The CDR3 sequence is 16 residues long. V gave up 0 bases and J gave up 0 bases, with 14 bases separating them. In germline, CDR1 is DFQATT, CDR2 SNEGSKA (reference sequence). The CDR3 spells CSARDGAQAYQETQYF. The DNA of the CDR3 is TGCAGTGCTAGAGACGGCGCACAGGCGTACCAAGAGACCCAGTACTTC.

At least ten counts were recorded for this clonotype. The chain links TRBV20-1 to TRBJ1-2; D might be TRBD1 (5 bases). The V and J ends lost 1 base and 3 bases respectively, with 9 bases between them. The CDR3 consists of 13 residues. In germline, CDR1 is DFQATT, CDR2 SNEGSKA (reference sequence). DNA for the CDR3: TGCAGTGCTAGAGGGGGCGCATACTATGGCTACACCTTC. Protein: CSARGGAYYGYTF.

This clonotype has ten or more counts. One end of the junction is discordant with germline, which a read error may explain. The CDR3, as DNA: TGTGCTAGCAGCTCCGGAGGACAGGCTGGGGAGACCCAGTACTTC. This sequence encodes CASSSGGQAGETQYF. The gene calls are TRBV7-7 and TRBJ2-5, with TRBD1 identical over 7 bases. The germline gives CDR1 SSHAT, CDR2 FNYEAQ (reference sequence). The CDR3 runs to 15 residues.

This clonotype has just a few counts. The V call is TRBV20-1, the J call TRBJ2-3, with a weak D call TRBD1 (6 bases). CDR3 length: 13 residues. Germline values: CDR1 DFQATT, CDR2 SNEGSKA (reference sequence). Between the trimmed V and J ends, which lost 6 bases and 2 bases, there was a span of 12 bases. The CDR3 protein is CSAIPGHTDTQYF. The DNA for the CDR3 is TGCAGTGCCATTCCGGGACACACAGATACGCAGTATTTT.

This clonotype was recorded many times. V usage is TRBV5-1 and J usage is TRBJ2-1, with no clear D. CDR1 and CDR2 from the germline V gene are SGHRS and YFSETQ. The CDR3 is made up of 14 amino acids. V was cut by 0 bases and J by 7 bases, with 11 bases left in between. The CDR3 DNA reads TGCGCCAGCAGCTTGGAGTTGGTAGTGAATGAGCAGTTCTTC. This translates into CASSLELVVNEQFF.

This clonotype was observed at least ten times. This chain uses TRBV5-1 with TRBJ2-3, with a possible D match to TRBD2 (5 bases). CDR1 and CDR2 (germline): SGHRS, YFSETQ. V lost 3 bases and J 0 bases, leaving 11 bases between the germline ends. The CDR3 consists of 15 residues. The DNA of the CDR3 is TGCGCCAGCAGCTATACGGGGTCTAGCACAGATACGCAGTATTTT. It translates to CASSYTGSSTDTQYF.

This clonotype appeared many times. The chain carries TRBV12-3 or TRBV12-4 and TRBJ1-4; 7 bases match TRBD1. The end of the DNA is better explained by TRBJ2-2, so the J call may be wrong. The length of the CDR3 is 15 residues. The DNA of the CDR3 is TGTGCCAGCAGTTCGCTGGGACAGCCCCCTGTGGAGCTGTTTTTT. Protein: CASSSLGQPPVELFF.

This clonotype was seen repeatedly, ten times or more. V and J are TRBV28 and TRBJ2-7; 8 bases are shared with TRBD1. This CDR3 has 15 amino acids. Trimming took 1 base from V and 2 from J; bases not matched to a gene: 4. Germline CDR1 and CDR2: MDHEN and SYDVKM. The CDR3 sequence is CASSLSGTGTYEQYF. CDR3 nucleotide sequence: TGTGCCAGCAGTTTATCCGGGACAGGAACCTACGAGCAGTACTTC.

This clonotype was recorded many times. The CDR3 DNA reads as TGTGCCAGCAGCCCTACCTACGGGGCTACTAGCACAGATACGCAGTATTTT. It codes for CASSPTYGATSTDTQYF. The genes are TRBV7-6 and TRBJ2-3; D is tentatively TRBD1 or TRBD2 (5 bases each). Deletions cut 5 bases from V and 0 bases from J, with 18 bases between. The CDR3 consists of 17 residues. Germline CDR1 and CDR2: SGHVS and FNYEAQ.

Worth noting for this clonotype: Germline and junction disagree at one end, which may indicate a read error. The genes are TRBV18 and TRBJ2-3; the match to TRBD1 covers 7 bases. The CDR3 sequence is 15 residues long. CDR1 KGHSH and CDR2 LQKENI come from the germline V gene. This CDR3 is CASSPQGSTTDTQYF. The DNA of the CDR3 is TGTGCCAGCTCCCCACAGGGGAGTACAACAGATACGCAGTATTTT.

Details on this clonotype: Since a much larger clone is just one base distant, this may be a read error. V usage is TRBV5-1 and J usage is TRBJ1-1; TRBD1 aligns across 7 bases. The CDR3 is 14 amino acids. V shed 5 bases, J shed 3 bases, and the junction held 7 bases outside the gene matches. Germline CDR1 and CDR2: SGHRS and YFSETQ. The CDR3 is CASRPGTDHTEAFF. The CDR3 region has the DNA TGCGCCAGCAGGCCCGGGACAGATCACACTGAAGCTTTCTTT.

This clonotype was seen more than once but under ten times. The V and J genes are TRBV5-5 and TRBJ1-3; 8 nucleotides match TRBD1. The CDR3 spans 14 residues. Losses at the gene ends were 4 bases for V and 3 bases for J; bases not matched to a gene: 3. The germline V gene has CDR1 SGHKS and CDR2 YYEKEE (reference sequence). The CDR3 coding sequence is TGTGCCAGCAGCGTGACAGGGGTTGGAAACACCATATATTTT. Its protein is CASSVTGVGNTIYF.

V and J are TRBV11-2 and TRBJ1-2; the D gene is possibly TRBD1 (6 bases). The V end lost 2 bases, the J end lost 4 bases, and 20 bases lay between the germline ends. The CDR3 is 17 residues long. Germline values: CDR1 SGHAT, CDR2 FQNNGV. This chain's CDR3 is CASSLHWNRVSPYGYTF. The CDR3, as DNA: TGTGCCAGCAGCTTACATTGGAACAGGGTTTCCCCCTATGGCTACACCTTC.

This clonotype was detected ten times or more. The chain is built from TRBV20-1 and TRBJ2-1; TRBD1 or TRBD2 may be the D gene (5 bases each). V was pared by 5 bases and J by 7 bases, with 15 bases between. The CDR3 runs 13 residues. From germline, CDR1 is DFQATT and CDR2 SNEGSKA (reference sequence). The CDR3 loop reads CSALRDGVNEQFF. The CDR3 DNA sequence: TGCAGTGCTTTGAGGGACGGTGTTAATGAGCAGTTCTTC.

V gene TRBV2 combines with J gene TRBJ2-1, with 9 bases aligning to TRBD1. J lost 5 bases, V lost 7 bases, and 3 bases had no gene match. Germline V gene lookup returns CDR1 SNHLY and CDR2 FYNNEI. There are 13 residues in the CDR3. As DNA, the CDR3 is TGTGCCAGCAAAGACAGGGGGGACAATGAGCAGTTCTTC. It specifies CASKDRGDNEQFF.

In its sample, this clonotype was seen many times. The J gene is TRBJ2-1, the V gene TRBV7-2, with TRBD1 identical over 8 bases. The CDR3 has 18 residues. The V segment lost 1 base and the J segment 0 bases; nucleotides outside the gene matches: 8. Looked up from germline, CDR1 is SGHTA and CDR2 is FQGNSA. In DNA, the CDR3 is TGTGCCAGCAGCTTAGTCCCTAATACAGGGGGCTCCTACAATGAGCAGTTCTTC. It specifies CASSLVPNTGGSYNEQFF.

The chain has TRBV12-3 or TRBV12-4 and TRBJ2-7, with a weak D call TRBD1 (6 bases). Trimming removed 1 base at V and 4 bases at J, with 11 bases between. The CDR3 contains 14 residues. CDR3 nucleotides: TGTGCCAGCAGTTTAGACCAGGGGCTGTACGAGCAGTACTTC. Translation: CASSLDQGLYEQYF.

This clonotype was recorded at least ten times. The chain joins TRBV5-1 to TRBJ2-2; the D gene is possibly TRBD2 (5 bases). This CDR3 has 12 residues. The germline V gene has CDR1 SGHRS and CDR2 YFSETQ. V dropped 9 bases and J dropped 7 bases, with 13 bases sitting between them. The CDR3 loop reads CATSEVGGELFF. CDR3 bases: TGCGCCACCTCGGAGGTGGGCGGGGAGCTGTTTTTT.

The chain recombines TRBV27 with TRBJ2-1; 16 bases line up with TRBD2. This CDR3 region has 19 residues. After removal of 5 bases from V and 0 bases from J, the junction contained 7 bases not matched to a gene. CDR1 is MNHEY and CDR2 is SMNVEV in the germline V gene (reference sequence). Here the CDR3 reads CASSPTGLAGGPSYNEQFF. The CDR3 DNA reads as TGTGCCAGCAGTCCCACGGGACTAGCGGGGGGGCCCTCCTACAATGAGCAGTTCTTC.

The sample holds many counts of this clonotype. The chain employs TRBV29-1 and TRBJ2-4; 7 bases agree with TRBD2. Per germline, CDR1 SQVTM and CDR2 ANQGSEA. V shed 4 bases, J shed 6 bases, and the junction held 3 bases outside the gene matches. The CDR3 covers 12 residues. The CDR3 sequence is CSVGEGLNIQYF. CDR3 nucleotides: TGCAGCGTTGGGGAGGGGTTAAACATTCAGTACTTC.

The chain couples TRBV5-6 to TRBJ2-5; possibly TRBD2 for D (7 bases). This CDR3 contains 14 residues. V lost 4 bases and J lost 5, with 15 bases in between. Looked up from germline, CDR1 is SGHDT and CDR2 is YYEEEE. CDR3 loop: CASSAASGGETQYF. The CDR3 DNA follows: TGTGCCAGCAGCGCGGCCTCGGGGGGCGAGACCCAGTACTTC.

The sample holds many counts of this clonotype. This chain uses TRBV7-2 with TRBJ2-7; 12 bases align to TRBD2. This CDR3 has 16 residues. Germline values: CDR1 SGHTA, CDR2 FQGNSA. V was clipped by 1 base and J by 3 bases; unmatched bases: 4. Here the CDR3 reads CASSLGGLAGYYEQYF. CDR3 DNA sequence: TGTGCCAGCAGCTTAGGGGGACTAGCGGGCTACTACGAGCAGTACTTC.